The 8 T cell receptor beta chains given below trace back to one sample, sequenced in a study of blood T cells in healthy people across ages. Next came a second PCR, run for about 6 to 12 cycles, which used a sample-barcoded 5' primer along with a J-beta primer mix. A single record per CDR3 protein comes from TCRdb applying MiXCR to the 5' RACE reads. The sample lists some 1.4 million distinct CDR3 sequences, 42% occurring once. The specimen was blood. These receptors all stem from a woman under 30 in good health.

Details on this clonotype: Given a much more abundant clone one base away, this may be a read error. The chain is built from TRBV29-1 and TRBJ2-5; the D gene is possibly TRBD1 (6 bases). V lost 7 bases, J lost 11 bases, and 29 bases lay in between. Germline loops: CDR1 SQVTM, CDR2 ANQGSEA. The CDR3 totals 15 residues. The CDR3 DNA reads TGCAGCGCCCAGGGGACGGTCCATGGGCTCAATGAGCAGTACTTC. This translates into CSAQGTVHGLNEQYF.

V gene TRBV18 combines with J gene TRBJ1-1; 10 bases are a match to TRBD1. Germline V gene data show CDR1 as KGHSH and CDR2 as LQKENI. Trimming cost V 1 base and J 3 bases; bases outside gene matches: 5. This CDR3 is built from 16 residues. CDR3: CASSPLAGTGDTEAFF. The CDR3 DNA is TGTGCCAGCTCACCACTGGCCGGGACAGGGGACACTGAAGCTTTCTTT.

The chain links TRBV27 to TRBJ2-5; 9 positions agree with TRBD1. Germline loops: CDR1 MNHEY, CDR2 SMNVEV (reference sequence). The length of the CDR3 is 17 residues. Unmatched junction bases numbered 12, after V lost 2 bases and J lost 5 bases. The CDR3 region is CASSLRTGVPLGETQYF. Written as DNA, the CDR3 is TGTGCCAGCAGTTTAAGGACAGGGGTGCCCCTCGGGGAGACCCAGTACTTC.

This rearrangement joins TRBV20-1 to TRBJ1-1; unclear D gene. V lost 0 bases to trimming and J lost 3 bases, with 11 bases between them. The CDR3 spans 14 residues. Germline CDR1 is DFQATT and CDR2 is SNEGSKA (reference sequence). CDR3 residues: CSARDWSVYTEAFF. The CDR3 DNA follows: TGCAGTGCTAGAGATTGGTCCGTGTACACTGAAGCTTTCTTT.

The V call is TRBV4-1, the J call TRBJ2-1; weak D call: TRBD2 (6 bases). Deletions cut 2 bases from V and 10 bases from J, with 12 bases between. The CDR3 sequence is 13 residues long. Looked up from germline, CDR1 is MGHRA and CDR2 is YSYEKL. CDR3 residues: CASSQQGGPEQFF. The CDR3 DNA is TGCGCCAGCAGCCAACAGGGAGGTCCCGAGCAGTTCTTC.

This clonotype was recorded a few times. The V call is TRBV29-1, the J call TRBJ2-7; 9 positions agree with TRBD1. The V and J ends lost 2 bases and 7 bases, in that order; junction bases with no gene match: 15. The CDR3 consists of 16 residues. Germline loops: CDR1 SQVTM, CDR2 ANQGSEA. For the CDR3, the DNA is TGCAGCGTTGAACCCCCGGGAAGACAGGGGGTGGGTGAGCAGTACTTC. It specifies CSVEPPGRQGVGEQYF.

The rearrangement uses TRBV4-1 and TRBJ2-7, with 11 bases fitting TRBD1. Germline CDR1 is MGHRA and CDR2 is YSYEKL. J lost 3 bases, V lost 3 bases, and 10 bases had no gene match. The CDR3 is 17 amino acids. The CDR3 sequence: CASSHDLGGQGVYEQYF. The CDR3 DNA reads TGCGCCAGCAGCCATGATCTGGGGGGACAGGGGGTCTACGAGCAGTACTTC.

The chain couples TRBV19 to TRBJ2-1, with D possibly being TRBD1 (5 bases). This CDR3 is 13 amino acids long. V shed 7 bases and J shed 5 bases, with 12 bases lying between them. From germline, CDR1 is LNHDA and CDR2 SQIVND (reference sequence). In DNA form, the CDR3 reads TGTGCCAGTACCTTGGACAATCACAATGAGCAGTTCTTC. This translates into CASTLDNHNEQFF.